A single sample is the source of the 13 T cell receptor beta chains below, sequenced in a study of T cells after yellow fever vaccination. TCRdb processed the 5' RACE reads anew with MiXCR; each CDR3 protein has one entry. The sample lists some 390,000 distinct CDR3 sequences; roughly 6.2% were seen once. The sample in question was PBMCs, obtained 5 days after the yellow fever booster vaccination. Receptor source: a man in his thirties or forties who received the YFV17D yellow fever vaccine.

This clonotype was seen a few times. The gene calls are TRBV15 and TRBJ2-5; TRBD2 might be the D (5 bases). The CDR3 spans 15 residues. The germline V gene has CDR1 LNHNV and CDR2 YYDKDF (reference sequence). Trimming took off 1 base at V and 1 base at J, with 10 bases between the two ends. This chain's CDR3 is CATSRGGGPQETQYF. The CDR3 DNA reads as TGTGCCACCAGCAGAGGTGGAGGCCCCCAAGAGACCCAGTACTTC.

With regard to this clonotype: This may be a read error, as it is one base from a much larger clone. The genes are TRBV5-5 and TRBJ2-1; D may correspond to TRBD1 or TRBD2 (5 bases each). The CDR3 extends over 15 amino acids. Looked up from germline, CDR1 is SGHKS and CDR2 is YYEKEE (reference sequence). CDR3 coding DNA: TGTACCAGCAGCTTATTCCAGGGACCCTACAATGAGCAGTTCTTC. This translates into CTSSLFQGPYNEQFF. The variable domain in full, completed from reference TRBV5-5 and TRBJ2-1, reads DAGVTQSPTHLIKTRGQQVTLRCSPISGHKSVSWYQQVLGQGPQFIFQYYEKEERGRGNFPDRFSARQFPNYSSELNVNALLLGDSALYLCTSSLFQGPYNEQFFGPGTRLTVL.

This clonotype was found a few times. This chain joins TRBV7-6 and TRBJ2-1, with 8 bases that match TRBD2. This CDR3 has 16 amino acids. Trimming removed 6 bases from V and 0 bases from J; junction bases left unmatched: 7. Germline CDR1 and CDR2: SGHVS and FNYEAQ. CDR3 bases: TGTGCCAGCAGTCTCGGACTAGCCCACTCCTACAATGAGCAGTTCTTC. This encodes CASSLGLAHSYNEQFF.

In its sample, this clonotype was seen a few times. CDR3 loop: CASSQEAGYTDTQYF. The CDR3, as DNA: TGTGCCAGCAGCCAGGAAGCGGGCTACACAGATACGCAGTATTTT. The V call is TRBV3-1, the J call TRBJ2-3, with a weak D call TRBD2 (6 bases). The V end was cut by 3 bases, the J end by 2 bases, with 12 bases between. Germline V gene sequence: CDR1 LGHDT, CDR2 YNNKEL (reference sequence). The CDR3 covers 15 residues.

This clonotype was seen at least ten times. This rearrangement joins TRBV27 to TRBJ2-3; TRBD2 agrees at 8 bases. CDR1 MNHEY and CDR2 SMNVEV come from the germline V gene (reference sequence). The CDR3 contains 14 residues. With V trimmed by 7 bases and J by 4 bases, 7 bases remained unmatched. The CDR3 loop is CASTRSGSPDTQYF. DNA for the CDR3: TGTGCCAGCACCCGGAGCGGGAGCCCAGATACGCAGTATTTT.

This clonotype has ten or more counts. The chain recombines TRBV3-1 with TRBJ2-7; maybe TRBD2 (5 bases). Germline CDR1 reads LGHDT; CDR2 reads YNNKEL (reference sequence). The CDR3 has 15 amino acids. V shed 1 base and J shed 2 bases, with 12 bases lying between them. The CDR3 protein is CASSQGTGNTYEQYF. For the CDR3, the DNA is TGTGCCAGCAGCCAAGGTACGGGGAATACCTACGAGCAGTACTTC.

This chain links TRBV5-4 with TRBJ2-2, with 8 bases that match TRBD2. The CDR3 runs 16 residues. V dropped 2 bases and J dropped 4; count of bases not matched to a gene: 7. CDR1 is SGHNT and CDR2 is YYREEE in the germline V gene (reference sequence). CDR3 loop: CASSFSTSGITGELFF. The CDR3, as DNA: TGTGCCAGCAGCTTTAGTACTAGCGGTATCACCGGGGAGCTGTTTTTT. The full variable domain, its missing parts supplied by reference TRBV5-4 and TRBJ2-2, is ETGVTQSPTHLIKTRGQQVTLRCSSQSGHNTVSWYQQALGQGPQFIFQYYREEENGRGNFPPRFSGLQFPNYSSELNVNALELDDSALYLCASSFSTSGITGELFFGEGSRLTVL.

The gene calls are TRBV5-1 and TRBJ2-7; D not resolved. Trimming removed 0 bases from V and 3 bases from J, with 10 bases in between. Germline CDR1 and CDR2: SGHRS and YFSETQ. The CDR3 contains 14 residues. The chain's CDR3 is CASSLEVGDYEQYF. CDR3 sequence (DNA): TGCGCCAGCAGCTTGGAAGTCGGCGACTACGAGCAGTACTTC.

This clonotype has a handful of counts. The chain has TRBV5-1 and TRBJ2-7, with D possibly TRBD1 on 6 matching bases. Trimming removed 0 bases from V and 3 bases from J, with 13 bases in between. The CDR3 spans 15 residues. The germline V gene encodes CDR1 SGHRS and CDR2 YFSETQ. CDR3 sequence (DNA): TGCGCCAGCAGCTTGGATCCGGACAGCGGCTACGAGCAGTACTTC. Translated, it gives CASSLDPDSGYEQYF.

V and J are TRBV27 and TRBJ2-7; TRBD1 matches at 7 bases. The CDR3 totals 13 residues. The ends lost 2 bases at V and 5 bases at J; junction bases unmatched: 3. CDR1 is MNHEY, CDR2 SMNVEV, per germline (reference sequence). The chain's CDR3 is CASSLRTGNEQYF. CDR3 coding DNA: TGTGCCAGCAGTTTACGGACAGGTAACGAGCAGTACTTC.

The gene calls are TRBV7-9 and TRBJ1-1; 7 bases are shared with TRBD1. The germline gives CDR1 SEHNR, CDR2 FQNEAQ (reference sequence). The CDR3 extends over 13 amino acids. The V and J ends lost 1 base and 6 bases, in that order; junction bases with no gene match: 2. The CDR3 DNA is TGTGCCAGCAGCTTAGAGGGGGCCCCTGAAGCTTTCTTT. The encoded protein is CASSLEGAPEAFF.

The genes are TRBV19 and TRBJ2-2, with D maybe TRBD1 (6 bases). This CDR3 comprises 12 residues. The germline V gene has CDR1 LNHDA and CDR2 SQIVND (reference sequence). V lost 9 bases and J 3 bases, leaving 8 bases between the germline ends. CDR3 DNA sequence: TGTGCCAGCGAGGGGGACACCGGGGAGCTGTTTTTT. This sequence encodes CASEGDTGELFF. Based on the CDR3 plus reference TRBV19 and TRBJ2-2, the full variable domain is DGGITQSPKYLFRKEGQNVTLSCEQNLNHDAMYWYRQDPGQGLRLIYYSQIVNDFQKGDIAEGYSVSREKKESFPLTVTSAQKNPTAFYLCASEGDTGELFFGEGSRLTVL.

V usage is TRBV5-4 and J usage is TRBJ2-5; 7 bases agree with TRBD1. V trimming: 4 bases; J trimming: 2 bases; junction bases outside the gene matches: 11. Per germline, CDR1 SGHNT and CDR2 YYREEE (reference sequence). The CDR3 runs 16 residues. The CDR3 sequence: CASSGLQGPGQETQYF. CDR3 nucleotides: TGTGCCAGCAGCGGATTACAGGGGCCAGGGCAAGAGACCCAGTACTTC.